This entry lists 19 T cell receptor beta chains sequenced from one sample in a study of regulatory T cells in long-lasting Graves disease. Libraries of TCR beta came from iRepertoire HTBI primers plus Arm-PCR of CDR3 regions. In TCRdb, the multiplex PCR reads were re-called with MiXCR into one record per CDR3 protein. The table records 400,000 to 550,000 distinct CDR3 sequences, 15% to 20% of them present only once. Time point described: newly diagnosed GD, antithyroid drugs for less than 3 months. Generation of the TCR library employed RNA extracted from PBMCs. The data were also submitted as part of a second study, on T cells in Graves' hyperthyroidism and ophthalmopathy.

The input for sequencing was peripheral blood mononuclear cells (PBMCs), taken at new diagnosis, from a patient treated with antithyroid drugs. Every receptor here comes from a woman aged 30 to 39 with Graves disease.

This clonotype was found many times. Written as DNA, the CDR3 is TGTGCCAGCAGTCTAGACGTAGCGGCGTTCTACGAGCAGTACTTC. Translation: CASSLDVAAFYEQYF. J is TRBJ2-7 and V is TRBV6-1; tentatively, D is TRBD2 (6 bases). Germline V gives CDR1 MNHNS, CDR2 SASEGT. The CDR3 is 15 residues long. V was shortened by 5 bases and J by 3 bases, with 17 bases between the two germline ends.

The sample holds many counts of this clonotype. The chain is built from TRBV11-2 and TRBJ1-1; maybe TRBD1 (6 bases). Germline V CDR1 and CDR2: SGHAT, FQNNGV. Trimming removed 2 bases from V and 0 bases from J, with 10 bases in between. The CDR3 extends over 15 amino acids. The CDR3 DNA is TGTGCCAGCAGCTTACATGGGGGCATGAACACTGAAGCTTTCTTT. Amino acids: CASSLHGGMNTEAFF.

CDR3 coding DNA: TGTGCCAGCAATAAACAGGGGAGCTCCTACAATGAGCAGTTCTTC. Amino acids: CASNKQGSSYNEQFF. The V gene is TRBV6-1, the J gene TRBJ2-1; 7 bases map to TRBD1. CDR1 MNHNS and CDR2 SASEGT come from the germline V gene. V shed 7 bases and J 0 bases; nucleotides not matched to a gene: 6. The CDR3 contains 15 residues.

This clonotype was observed at least ten times. The chain combines TRBV5-1 with TRBJ2-2; D is uncertain. Germline V CDR1 and CDR2: SGHRS, YFSETQ. The CDR3 has 14 amino acids. The V end lost 6 bases, the J end lost 1 base, and 10 bases lay between the germline ends. The chain's CDR3 is CASTLEGNTGELFF. CDR3 coding DNA: TGCGCCAGCACTTTGGAAGGGAACACCGGGGAGCTGTTTTTT. Complete variable domain (other parts from reference TRBV5-1 and TRBJ2-2): KAGVTQTPRYLIKTRGQQVTLSCSPISGHRSVSWYQQTPGQGLQFLFEYFSETQRNKGNFPGRFSGRQFSNSRSEMNVSTLELGDSALYLCASTLEGNTGELFFGEGSRLTVL.

The genes are TRBV19 and TRBJ2-3; maybe TRBD2 (6 bases). Trimming removed 4 bases from V and 6 bases from J, with 17 bases in between. CDR1 is LNHDA and CDR2 is SQIVND in the germline V gene (reference sequence). CDR3 length: 15 residues. The CDR3 spells CASSTKGLGRDTQYF. CDR3 DNA sequence: TGTGCCAGTAGTACTAAGGGACTCGGGCGGGATACGCAGTATTTT.

This clonotype has a single count. Lacking the conserved final phenylalanine or tryptophan, this CDR3 likely reflects a read error. V and J are TRBV29-1 and TRBJ1-4; D unclear. The germline V and J ends were trimmed by 6 bases and 4 bases, with 9 bases remaining between them. Germline lookup yields CDR1 SQVTM and CDR2 ANQGSEA. This CDR3 comprises 12 residues. The CDR3 region is CSVAMVNEKLFS. The DNA for the CDR3 is TGCAGCGTGGCCATGGTTAATGAAAAACTGTTTTCT.

This clonotype was counted a single time. A much larger clone lies one base from this, so it may be a read error. The V and J genes are TRBV6-2 or TRBV6-3 and TRBJ2-1, with no clear D. The J call is doubtful: the DNA matches TRBJ2-5 better. Germline V gene lookup returns CDR1 MNHEY and CDR2 SVGEGT. The CDR3 length is 13 residues. CDR3 loop: CACMPPGSETQYF. In DNA form, the CDR3 reads TGTGCCTGCATGCCACCGGGCTCTGAGACCCAGTACTTC.

This clonotype occurred many times. The rearrangement uses TRBV5-6 and TRBJ2-7; 9 bases fit TRBD2. This CDR3 is 14 amino acids long. Germline V CDR1 and CDR2: SGHDT, YYEEEE. V gave up 4 bases and J gave up 5 bases; unmatched junction bases: 7. The CDR3 spells CASSMGLAIDEQYF. The CDR3 region has the DNA TGTGCCAGCAGCATGGGACTAGCTATCGACGAGCAGTACTTC.

This clonotype showed up many times. The J gene is TRBJ2-7, the V gene TRBV12-3 or TRBV12-4; 7 nucleotides agree with TRBD2. The CDR3 has 14 amino acids. The J segment lost 0 bases and the V segment lost 6 bases, leaving 5 bases of the junction unmatched. CDR3 DNA sequence: TGTGCCAGCAGGGCCCGGACTAGCTCCTACGAGCAGTACTTC. As protein: CASRARTSSYEQYF.

In its sample, this clonotype was seen many times. The V call is TRBV7-3, the J call TRBJ2-1, with TRBD2 identical over 14 bases. The CDR3 is made up of 16 amino acids. Germline CDR1 reads SGHTA; CDR2 reads FQGTGA. With 5 bases clipped from V and 9 bases from J, the junction kept 9 bases outside the gene matches. The DNA for the CDR3 is TGTGCCAGCAGCACGGGACTAGCGGGAGTTGGGGCTGAGCAGTTCTTC. It is translated as CASSTGLAGVGAEQFF.

This clonotype was counted ten times or more. The rearrangement joins TRBV18 to TRBJ2-7; TRBD2 aligns across 7 bases. The CDR3 consists of 14 residues. CDR1 KGHSH and CDR2 LQKENI come from the germline V gene. V gave up 6 bases and J gave up 7 bases; unmatched junction bases: 12. In DNA, the CDR3 is TGTGCCAGCTCCCCTCTAGCGGACCTTGAAGAGCAGTACTTC. Residues: CASSPLADLEEQYF. Together with reference TRBV18 and TRBJ2-7, the CDR3 gives the full variable domain: NAGVMQNPRHLVRRRGQEARLRCSPMKGHSHVYWYRQLPEEGLKFMVYLQKENIIDESGMPKERFSAEFPKEGPSILRIQQVVRGDSAAYFCASSPLADLEEQYFGPGTRLTVT.

This clonotype was observed at least ten times. This chain links TRBV5-1 with TRBJ2-7; D is undetermined. V lost 4 bases and J 0 bases, leaving 14 bases between the germline ends. The CDR3 covers 15 residues. CDR1 SGHRS and CDR2 YFSETQ come from the germline V gene. CDR3 nucleotide sequence: TGCGCCAGCAGCGGTTCTTCAGAGACCTCCTACGAGCAGTACTTC. Translation gives CASSGSSETSYEQYF.

Ten or more counts support this clonotype. The V gene is TRBV20-1, the J gene TRBJ2-7; maybe TRBD1 (6 bases). In germline, CDR1 is DFQATT, CDR2 SNEGSKA (reference sequence). Trimming shortened V by 0 bases and J by 7 bases, and 19 bases separated the two germline ends. CDR3 length: 15 residues. In nucleotides, the CDR3 is TGCAGTGCTAGAGATTTTTTGGGGACAATGAGGGAGCAGTACTTC. Translating gives CSARDFLGTMREQYF.

This clonotype was seen repeatedly, ten times or more. The chain is built from TRBV20-1 and TRBJ2-7, with 13 bases aligning to TRBD2. The length of the CDR3 is 17 residues. The J segment lost 4 bases and the V segment lost 0 bases, leaving 9 bases of the junction unmatched. The germline V gene encodes CDR1 DFQATT and CDR2 SNEGSKA (reference sequence). CDR3 nucleotides: TGCAGTGCTAGAGATCTAAGACTAGCGGGAGGAGCTTACGAGCAGTACTTC. It codes for CSARDLRLAGGAYEQYF.

As to this clonotype: A single base separates this from a much larger clone, so it may be a read error. The gene calls are TRBV10-3 and TRBJ2-7; no firm D call. Between the trimmed V and J ends, which lost 7 bases and 7 bases, there was a span of 11 bases. Germline assignment: CDR1 ENHRY and CDR2 SYGVKD. The CDR3 runs to 11 residues. The CDR3 DNA sequence: TGTGCCATCAAGAACTCATCTGAGCAGTACTTC. It yields the protein CAIKNSSEQYF.

This clonotype has just one count. The chain combines TRBV6-5 with TRBJ2-7, with 8 bases lining up with TRBD2. V shed 0 bases, J shed 4 bases, and the junction held 8 bases outside the gene matches. The CDR3 runs 16 residues. The germline CDR1 and CDR2 sequences are MNHEY and SVGAGI. CDR3 region: CASSYSPLSGMYEQYF. The CDR3 DNA follows: TGTGCCAGCAGTTACTCCCCTCTTAGCGGGATGTACGAGCAGTACTTC.

On this clonotype itself: Compared with germline, one end of the junction differs, possibly owing to a read error. The chain employs TRBV3-1 and TRBJ2-1; D gene unclear. This CDR3 contains 15 residues. The germline V gene has CDR1 LGHDT and CDR2 YNNKEL (reference sequence). The CDR3 region has the DNA TGTGCCGGCAGCCCAACTCTGAGAACTGTCAATGAGCAGTTCTTC. This codes for CAGSPTLRTVNEQFF.

This clonotype appeared a few times. The CDR3 region has the DNA TGCAGTGCTAGAGATCTGGGCAGGGGCAATCAGCCCCAGCATTTT. Encoded protein: CSARDLGRGNQPQHF. V and J are TRBV20-1 and TRBJ1-5; D is possibly TRBD1 (5 bases). Germline lookup yields CDR1 DFQATT and CDR2 SNEGSKA (reference sequence). The V and J ends lost 0 bases and 2 bases respectively, with 11 bases between them. The CDR3 consists of 15 residues.

This clonotype appeared a few times. This chain connects TRBV9 to TRBJ2-2, with TRBD1 matching over 7 bases. V lost 3 bases, J lost 0 bases, and 2 bases stayed unmatched. Germline loops: CDR1 SGDLS, CDR2 YYNGEE. CDR3 length: 15 amino acids. The CDR3 DNA follows: TGTGCCAGCAGCGCGACAGGGACGAACACCGGGGAGCTGTTTTTT. The encoded protein is CASSATGTNTGELFF.